The 21 T cell receptor beta chains given below trace back to one sample, sequenced in a study of human T cells and chemical hapten exposure. MiXCR, applied by TCRdb to the RACE reads, yields one record per CDR3 protein. The table shows more than 150,000 distinct CDR3 sequences, with roughly 30% occurring only once. Time point indicated: pre-sensitization, week 0. Indicated treatment: therapeutic diphenylcyclopropenone sensitization with weekly scalp DPC. Sample: whole blood, taken in connection with sensitization to the hapten diphenylcyclopropenone (DPC). All receptors derive from a woman aged 30 to 39 with alopecia areata. Some clones in this sample may be carry-over from other donors' samples.

This clonotype has only a few counts. The chain has TRBV3-1 and TRBJ2-7; D is unclear. Trimming removed 1 base from V and 3 bases from J, with 10 bases in between. From germline, CDR1 is LGHDT and CDR2 YNNKEL (reference sequence). The CDR3 is 14 residues long. The CDR3: CASSQVEANYEQYF. As DNA, the CDR3 is TGTGCCAGCAGCCAAGTTGAGGCGAACTACGAGCAGTACTTC.

This clonotype was counted many times. The chain combines TRBV29-1 with TRBJ2-7; tentative D call: TRBD1 (5 bases). V was pared by 6 bases and J by 4 bases, with 10 bases between. CDR1 and CDR2 (germline): SQVTM, ANQGSEA. This CDR3 has 11 amino acids. As DNA, the CDR3 is TGCAGCGTCGGACACAGATACGAGCAGTACTTC. Amino acid sequence: CSVGHRYEQYF.

The gene calls are TRBV30 and TRBJ2-5, with 8 nucleotides matching TRBD2. Germline V CDR1 and CDR2: GTSNPN, SVGIG (reference sequence). The CDR3 consists of 15 residues. After removal of 3 bases from V and 2 bases from J, the junction contained 8 bases not matched to a gene. Here the CDR3 reads CAWSSGSSGQETQYF. The CDR3 DNA reads as TGTGCCTGGAGCAGCGGGAGTAGCGGGCAAGAGACCCAGTACTTC.

V gene TRBV7-2 combines with J gene TRBJ2-1; D ambiguous. The CDR3 is 14 amino acids. Germline CDR1 SGHTA, CDR2 FQGNSA. V shed 4 bases and J shed 7 bases, with 14 bases lying between them. The CDR3 loop is CASSSALSTNEQFF. Written as DNA, the CDR3 is TGTGCCAGCAGCTCAGCTCTTTCGACTAATGAGCAGTTCTTC.

The chain employs TRBV7-9 and TRBJ2-5; D ambiguous. Germline assignment: CDR1 SEHNR and CDR2 FQNEAQ (reference sequence). V was pared by 3 bases and J by 5 bases, with 7 bases between. The CDR3 runs 12 residues. The DNA of the CDR3 is TGTGCCAGCAGCTTTGAAATTGAGACCCAGTACTTC. Its translation: CASSFEIETQYF.

This clonotype was counted between two and nine times. V gene TRBV28 combines with J gene TRBJ1-6, with TRBD1 as a possible D gene (6 bases). This CDR3 spans 14 amino acids. Germline assignment: CDR1 MDHEN and CDR2 SYDVKM. V lost 5 bases to trimming and J lost 8 bases, with 13 bases between them. The DNA of the CDR3 is TGTGCCAGCAGTCTACGGGACAATCATTCACCCCTCCACTTT. It codes for CASSLRDNHSPLHF.

This clonotype has more than one count but fewer than ten. The CDR3 protein is CASGSGRETQYF. The DNA of the CDR3 is TGTGCCAGCGGTAGCGGGCGAGAGACCCAGTACTTC. This chain connects TRBV2 to TRBJ2-5; TRBD2 aligns across 7 bases. This CDR3 region has 12 residues. Germline CDR1 reads SNHLY; CDR2 reads FYNNEI. V was pared by 8 bases and J by 4 bases, with 4 bases of the junction left unmatched.

V and J are TRBV29-1 and TRBJ1-5; D may be TRBD1 (5 bases). The germline V gene encodes CDR1 SQVTM and CDR2 ANQGSEA. The ends were cut back, 2 bases at V and 7 bases at J, with 12 bases in the middle. The CDR3 has 13 amino acids. The chain's CDR3 is CSVELGGGQPQHF. The DNA of the CDR3 is TGCAGCGTTGAATTGGGGGGGGGACAGCCCCAGCATTTT. Combining the CDR3 with reference TRBV29-1 and TRBJ1-5 gives the whole variable domain SAVISQKPSRDICQRGTSLTIQCQVDSQVTMMFWYRQQPGQSLTLIATANQGSEATYESGFVIDKFPISRPNLTFSTLTVSNMSPEDSSIYLCSVELGGGQPQHFGDGTRLSIL.

The chain recombines TRBV2 with TRBJ2-3, with D possibly being TRBD2 (5 bases). CDR1 and CDR2 from the germline V gene are SNHLY and FYNNEI. The CDR3 loop spans 17 amino acids. V shed 8 bases and J shed 0 bases, with 21 bases lying between them. CDR3 nucleotides: TGTGCCAGCCAAAATTTAAGAAGCGGAGTTAGCACAGATACGCAGTATTTT. This encodes CASQNLRSGVSTDTQYF.

The V call is TRBV6-5, the J call TRBJ2-7; D not certain. Germline CDR1 MNHEY, CDR2 SVGAGI. This CDR3 contains 14 residues. Trimming took 2 bases from V and 2 from J, leaving 10 bases between them. The CDR3 DNA follows: TGTGCCAGCAGTTACAGTCGATTCCCCTACGAGCAGTACTTC. This codes for CASSYSRFPYEQYF.

The chain links TRBV19 to TRBJ2-2; 8 nucleotides line up with TRBD2. The CDR3 sequence is 15 residues long. Germline CDR1 reads LNHDA; CDR2 reads SQIVND (reference sequence). V lost 3 bases and J lost 4; bases outside the gene matches: 4. This chain's CDR3 is CASSIVTSATGELFF. The CDR3 region has the DNA TGTGCCAGTAGTATCGTGACTAGCGCCACCGGGGAGCTGTTTTTT. The full variable domain, completed using reference TRBV19 and TRBJ2-2, is DGGITQSPKYLFRKEGQNVTLSCEQNLNHDAMYWYRQDPGQGLRLIYYSQIVNDFQKGDIAEGYSVSREKKESFPLTVTSAQKNPTAFYLCASSIVTSATGELFFGEGSRLTVL.

Comments on this clonotype: The DNA is left out, because the CDR3 cannot be placed on it with certainty; the CDR3 is given as TCRdb lists it. This chain connects TRBV28 to TRBJ2-3; TRBD1 is taken as the D call from the table, unchecked against the DNA. Both ends counted, the CDR3 spans 17 residues. In germline, CDR1 is MDHEN, CDR2 SYDVKM. The CDR3 loop is CASSSSSTGGRTDTQYF.

There are a few counts of this clonotype. The CDR3 DNA sequence: TGTGCCAGCTACGGAGGGCCTAATGAAAAACTGTTTTTT. Translated: CASYGGPNEKLFF. The gene calls are TRBV28 and TRBJ1-4; D unresolved. V lost 8 bases and J 3 bases, leaving 10 bases between the germline ends. This CDR3 has 13 amino acids. Germline V gene lookup returns CDR1 MDHEN and CDR2 SYDVKM.

The V gene is TRBV20-1, the J gene TRBJ2-2, with a tentative D call TRBD1 (5 bases). The CDR3 is 14 residues long. Trimming took 1 base from V and 7 from J, leaving 13 bases between them. From germline, CDR1 is DFQATT and CDR2 SNEGSKA (reference sequence). The CDR3 DNA follows: TGCAGTGCTAGAGTGTCGACAGTTGGCGGGGAGCTGTTTTTT. This gives the protein CSARVSTVGGELFF.

The rearrangement uses TRBV27 and TRBJ1-1, with D perhaps matching TRBD1 (5 bases). The CDR3 is made up of 14 amino acids. Looked up from germline, CDR1 is MNHEY and CDR2 is SMNVEV (reference sequence). The V and J ends lost 5 bases and 7 bases respectively, with 17 bases between them. The CDR3 sequence is CASSPGGGGVEAFF. CDR3 sequence (DNA): TGTGCCAGCAGTCCGGGTGGGGGAGGAGTTGAAGCTTTCTTT.

This clonotype was seen more than once but under ten times. CDR3 region: CASSLSLAGANVLTF. The CDR3 DNA follows: TGTGCCAGCAGCTTAAGCCTTGCCGGGGCCAACGTCCTGACTTTC. The V call is TRBV7-2, the J call TRBJ2-6; D is uncertain. Trimming pared 2 bases from V and 4 bases from J, leaving 9 bases between. The CDR3 has 15 residues. Per the germline V gene, CDR1 is SGHTA and CDR2 is FQGNSA. Full variable domain (remainder filled in from reference TRBV7-2 and TRBJ2-6): GAGVSQSPSNKVTEKGKDVELRCDPISGHTALYWYRQSLGQGLEFLIYFQGNSAPDKSGLPSDRFSAERTGGSVSTLTIQRTQQEDSAVYLCASSLSLAGANVLTFGAGSRLTVL.

This clonotype was counted between two and nine times. This chain's CDR3 is CSAERPPYEQYF. The CDR3 coding sequence is TGCAGCGCAGAGCGGCCCCCCTACGAGCAGTACTTC. V and J are TRBV29-1 and TRBJ2-7; a weak D match, TRBD2 (5 bases). Trimming shortened V by 7 bases and J by 2 bases, and 12 bases separated the two germline ends. The CDR3 consists of 12 residues. Germline V gene data show CDR1 as SQVTM and CDR2 as ANQGSEA.

The V and J genes are TRBV5-1 and TRBJ2-7; no reliable D call. Trimming removed 0 bases from V and 6 bases from J, with 19 bases in between. The CDR3 length is 16 residues. CDR1 SGHRS and CDR2 YFSETQ come from the germline V gene. The CDR3 is CASSLAPLGRLSEQYF. The CDR3 coding sequence is TGCGCCAGCAGCTTGGCTCCTCTAGGACGGCTTAGCGAGCAGTACTTC.

The chain combines TRBV11-2 with TRBJ2-3; D is possibly TRBD1 (6 bases). Looked up from germline, CDR1 is SGHAT and CDR2 is FQNNGV. Trimming left V 5 bases short and J 3 bases short, with 15 bases between. The CDR3 has 15 amino acids. CDR3: CASSQGSGATDTQYF. The CDR3 bases are TGTGCCAGCAGCCAGGGGTCAGGGGCAACAGATACGCAGTATTTT. The full variable domain, rest sourced from reference TRBV11-2 and TRBJ2-3, is EAGVAQSPRYKIIEKRQSVAFWCNPISGHATLYWYQQILGQGPKLLIQFQNNGVVDDSQLPKDRFSAERLKGVDSTLKIQPAKLEDSAVYLCASSQGSGATDTQYFGPGTRLTVL.

DNA for the CDR3: TGCAGCGTCGAGCAGACCTCCTACAATGAGCAGTTCTTC. Translating it yields CSVEQTSYNEQFF. The chain combines TRBV29-1 with TRBJ2-1; D is undetermined. Germline assignment: CDR1 SQVTM and CDR2 ANQGSEA. V lost 6 bases and J lost 0, with 9 bases in between. This CDR3 region has 13 residues.

The chain links TRBV28 to TRBJ2-7, with D perhaps TRBD2 (5 bases). Germline V gene sequence: CDR1 MDHEN, CDR2 SYDVKM. Trimming stripped 3 bases from V and 3 bases from J, with 21 bases between. This CDR3 spans 17 amino acids. CDR3 amino acids: CASSFIRVQTRVYEQYF. CDR3 DNA sequence: TGTGCCAGCAGTTTCATTAGGGTCCAGACGAGGGTCTACGAGCAGTACTTC.